The next 10 T cell receptor beta chains were all read from a single sample in a study of T cells in localized non-small cell lung cancer. Some clones are missing from TCRdb's copy, which holds only in-frame ones; the method was immunoSEQ multiplex PCR. The sample lists 3,000 to 4,000 clones; 25% to 35% were seen once. Sequencing was performed on lung tumor tissue, taken before any cancer treatment. All receptors come from a male donor older than 55 with stage I lung adenocarcinoma.

This clone was seen a handful of times. The chain couples TRBV12-5 to TRBJ1-1; D is unresolved. V dropped 3 bases and J dropped 4 bases, with 12 bases sitting between them. The length of the CDR3 is 14 residues. From germline, CDR1 is LGHNT and CDR2 FRNRAP. CDR3 protein: CASGFGSVGTEAFF. DNA for the CDR3: TGTGCTAGTGGTTTCGGGTCGGTAGGCACTGAAGCTTTCTTT.

This sequence joins TRBV7-5 and TRBJ2-7; the table gives TRBD1 as D, unverified against the DNA. TRBV7-5 is classified as a pseudogene. The CDR3 has 14 residues. The DNA of the CDR3 is TGTGCCAGCAGCTTGGAGGACAGTCCATACGAGCAGTACTTC. It translates to CASSLEDSPYEQYF.

By proportion, this clone is medium-sized (0.01 to 0.1%). V and J are TRBV6-8 and TRBJ2-2; D may be TRBD2 (5 bases). The CDR3 consists of 15 residues. Germline V gene lookup returns CDR1 MNHGY and CDR2 SAAAGT. V dropped 10 bases and J dropped 5 bases, with 20 bases sitting between them. The chain's CDR3 is CATEYEGEGTGELFF. The CDR3 DNA sequence: TGTGCCACCGAATATGAGGGCGAAGGAACCGGGGAGCTGTTTTTT.

In its sample, this clone ranks as medium-sized (0.01 to 0.1%). CDR3: CASSPGQGTNYGYTF. The CDR3 DNA follows: TGTGCCAGCAGCCCGGGACAGGGGACTAACTATGGCTACACCTTC. The chain links TRBV11-3 to TRBJ1-2; TRBD1 agrees at 10 bases. Germline trimming cut 5 bases from V and 0 bases from J; bases unmatched to any gene: 3. Germline CDR1 SGHNT, CDR2 YENEEA. The length of the CDR3 is 15 residues.

Here the CDR3 DNA reads TGTGCCAGCAGTTCAAGGGGGGGCATATGGGATGAAAAACTGTTTTTT. Translated: CASSSRGGIWDEKLFF. The V gene is TRBV28, the J gene TRBJ1-4; weak D call: TRBD1 (6 bases). The CDR3 is 16 amino acids. CDR1 and CDR2 (germline): MDHEN, SYDVKM. The V end was cut by 4 bases, the J end by 6 bases, with 18 bases between.

This clone was found a few times. This chain uses TRBV28 with TRBJ1-2; weak D call: TRBD1 (5 bases). The CDR3 loop spans 12 amino acids. V was shortened by 4 bases and J by 6 bases, with 9 bases between the two germline ends. Germline V gene data show CDR1 as MDHEN and CDR2 as SYDVKM. Here the CDR3 reads CASSSLRDGYTF. The CDR3, as DNA: TGTGCCAGCAGTTCCCTCAGGGATGGCTACACCTTC.

This clone was seen more than once but under ten times. J is TRBJ1-2 and V is TRBV9, with D perhaps TRBD1 (5 bases). Germline CDR1 SGDLS, CDR2 YYNGEE. This CDR3 contains 15 residues. Trimming cost V 2 bases and J 1 base, with 12 bases left between them. Here the CDR3 reads CASSVGTLGNYGYTF. The DNA of the CDR3 is TGTGCCAGCAGCGTTGGGACGTTGGGTAACTATGGCTACACCTTC.

CDR3 in amino acids: CAWSLGYEQYF. In nucleotides, the CDR3 is TGTGCCTGGAGTTTGGGGTACGAGCAGTACTTC. This chain links TRBV30 with TRBJ2-7; unclear D gene. This CDR3 is built from 11 residues. Deletions cut 2 bases from V and 4 bases from J, with 6 bases between. Per germline, CDR1 GTSNPN and CDR2 SVGIG (reference sequence).

This clone showed up just a few times. The chain is built from TRBV18 and TRBJ2-7, with 8 bases fitting TRBD1. This CDR3 is 15 amino acids long. V lost 5 bases and J lost 3; bases outside the gene matches: 9. Germline lookup yields CDR1 KGHSH and CDR2 LQKENI. CDR3 amino acids: CASSTGGQASYEQYF. CDR3 coding DNA: TGTGCCAGCTCAACAGGGGGGCAGGCTAGCTACGAGCAGTACTTC.

This sequence joins TRBV7-5 and TRBJ1-3. TRBV7-5 is described as a pseudogene. This CDR3 contains 17 residues. The DNA of the CDR3 is TGTGCCAGCAGCTGGGGTCCGTCGGGGTATCCTGGAAACACCATATATTTT. The encoded protein is CASSWGPSGYPGNTIYF.